The 12 T cell receptor beta chains below come from one sample, sequenced in a study of identical twins. TCRdb re-called the 5' RACE reads with MiXCR, one entry per CDR3 protein. The sample records over 200,000 distinct CDR3 sequences, around a tenth being singletons. The specimen was memory (CD45RO+) T cells sorted from blood. All receptors derive from a woman between 18 and 29 years old in good health.

The V call is TRBV4-2, the J call TRBJ2-2; the match to TRBD2 covers 9 bases. CDR3 size: 17 residues. The trim removed 2 bases at V and 7 bases at J, leaving 11 bases unmatched. Per the germline V gene, CDR1 is LGHNA and CDR2 is YNFKEQ. The CDR3 coding sequence is TGTGCCAGCAGCCAACCGGGCGGGGGGGCTTTCGTCGGGGAGCTGTTTTTT. Translating it yields CASSQPGGGAFVGELFF.

The rearrangement uses TRBV6-5 and TRBJ2-6; TRBD1 might be the D (5 bases). CDR3 length: 17 amino acids. Germline V gene data show CDR1 as MNHEY and CDR2 as SVGAGI. Trimming shortened V by 2 bases and J by 0 bases, and 11 bases separated the two germline ends. Here the CDR3 DNA reads TGTGCCAGCAGTTACGCAGGGATCAGCTCTGGGGCCAACGTCCTGACTTTC. Encoded protein: CASSYAGISSGANVLTF.

The V call is TRBV4-1, the J call TRBJ2-3, with 9 bases lining up with TRBD1. Germline values: CDR1 MGHRA, CDR2 YSYEKL. This CDR3 spans 16 amino acids. Unmatched junction bases numbered 6, after V lost 4 bases and J lost 1 base. The CDR3 bases are TGCGCCAGCAGCCGCACACAGGGGGCCGGCACAGATACGCAGTATTTT. Translated, it gives CASSRTQGAGTDTQYF.

This clonotype has ten or more counts. J is TRBJ2-1 and V is TRBV7-6; weak D call: TRBD1 (5 bases). The CDR3 spans 15 residues. V gave up 2 bases and J gave up 7 bases, with 15 bases separating them. Germline V gene lookup returns CDR1 SGHVS and CDR2 FNYEAQ. CDR3 amino acids: CASSLLTRRGNEQFF. The DNA of the CDR3 is TGTGCCAGCAGCTTACTCACCCGAAGGGGTAATGAGCAGTTCTTC.

This clonotype was recorded many times. This chain uses TRBV12-3 or TRBV12-4 with TRBJ2-1, with TRBD2 matching over 10 bases. There are 14 residues in the CDR3. J gave up 5 bases and V 5 bases, and 3 bases lay outside the gene matches. DNA of the CDR3: TGTGCCAGCAGTCGGACTAGCGGACACAATGAGCAGTTCTTC. It specifies CASSRTSGHNEQFF.

The gene calls are TRBV6-1 and TRBJ2-2, with 9 bases lining up with TRBD1. The CDR3 has 15 residues. With 6 bases clipped from V and 7 bases from J, the junction kept 9 bases outside the gene matches. Germline V gives CDR1 MNHNS, CDR2 SASEGT. CDR3 coding DNA: TGTGCCAGCAGGAAAACAGGGGGCGAGGGCGGGGAGCTGTTTTTT. Translation: CASRKTGGEGGELFF.

The chain couples TRBV10-3 to TRBJ1-1; D is unclear. Germline assignment: CDR1 ENHRY and CDR2 SYGVKD. V was shortened by 7 bases and J by 0 bases, with 12 bases between the two germline ends. This CDR3 has 14 amino acids. CDR3 bases: TGTGCCATCACCCCGGCGGGCCTGAACACTGAAGCTTTCTTT. This sequence encodes CAITPAGLNTEAFF.

This clonotype was counted many times. The V gene is TRBV20-1, the J gene TRBJ2-1; D is perhaps TRBD2 (5 bases). The CDR3 loop spans 17 amino acids. V was clipped by 8 bases and J by 8 bases, with 31 bases between them. Germline loops: CDR1 DFQATT, CDR2 SNEGSKA (reference sequence). CDR3 nucleotide sequence: TGCAGTACACTAGGGATTTCATCGGGGAGCAGCGTCTATGAGCAGTTCTTC. Its translation: CSTLGISSGSSVYEQFF.

The V and J genes are TRBV5-1 and TRBJ1-6; the D gene is possibly TRBD1 (5 bases). CDR3 size: 16 residues. Trimming took off 5 bases at V and 5 bases at J, with 17 bases between the two ends. Germline CDR1 and CDR2: SGHRS and YFSETQ. The CDR3 region has the DNA TGCGCCAGCAGGAGGACGGGATTACAGGATAATTCACCCCTCCACTTT. It encodes CASRRTGLQDNSPLHF.

This clonotype has a handful of counts. The rearrangement uses TRBV6-2 or TRBV6-3 and TRBJ2-5; D remains ambiguous. The CDR3 has 13 residues. Germline V gene sequence: CDR1 MNHEY, CDR2 SVGEGT. Trimming left V 5 bases short and J 2 bases short, with 9 bases between. CDR3 residues: CASSDFHQETQYF. The CDR3 DNA reads as TGTGCCAGCAGTGACTTCCATCAAGAGACCCAGTACTTC.

This clonotype was detected only a few times. V gene TRBV6-5 combines with J gene TRBJ1-6; D is uncertain. Trimming left V 0 bases short and J 10 bases short, with 13 bases between. CDR1 and CDR2 from the germline V gene are MNHEY and SVGAGI. The CDR3 contains 15 residues. CDR3 protein: CASSYSRGMGSPLHF. The CDR3 nucleotides read TGTGCCAGCAGTTACTCACGGGGAATGGGGTCACCCCTCCACTTT.

This clonotype occurred a few times. The J gene is TRBJ1-1, the V gene TRBV7-9; D perhaps matches TRBD1 (5 bases). Trimming cost V 8 bases and J 5 bases, with 12 bases left between them. The V gene's germline CDR1 is SEHNR and CDR2 FQNEAQ (reference sequence). This CDR3 is 12 amino acids long. The CDR3 here is CASGLGGTEAFF. The CDR3 DNA follows: TGTGCCAGCGGCCTCGGGGGTACTGAAGCTTTCTTT.